Each of the 31 T cell receptor beta chains below was sequenced from the same sample in a study of blood T cell repertoires in COVID-19. The data were produced by immunoSEQ multiplex PCR, yet TCRdb's version contains in-frame clones alone and is incomplete. The repertoire consists of approximately 300,000 clones, with 70% to 90% occurring once and the leading ten covering about 6.8%. Material: peripheral blood. The receptor source for this set is a man aged 18 to 29 who had recovered from COVID-19.

The chain combines TRBV27 with TRBJ1-1; TRBD1 matches at 8 bases. The junction had 7 bases not matched to a gene; V was cut back by 5 bases and J by 5 bases. CDR3 length equals 14 residues. Per the germline V gene, CDR1 is MNHEY and CDR2 is SMNVEV (reference sequence). The CDR3, as DNA: TGTGCCAGCAGTAGGGGGACAGGCAGGACTGAAGCTTTCTTT. Translation gives CASSRGTGRTEAFF.

This clone was found once. This chain joins TRBV5-4 and TRBJ2-7, with a tentative D call TRBD1 (6 bases). Trimming took off 3 bases at V and 3 bases at J, with 19 bases between the two ends. The CDR3 has 16 amino acids. Germline V CDR1 and CDR2: SGHNT, YYREEE (reference sequence). DNA of the CDR3: TGTGCCAGCAGCTCTCAGGGGCAAAGTGGTCTCTACGAGCAGTACTTC. This translates into CASSSQGQSGLYEQYF.

The chain couples TRBV30 to TRBJ1-4, with 7 bases lining up with TRBD1. This CDR3 comprises 13 residues. The ends lost 5 bases at V and 7 bases at J; junction bases unmatched: 7. Germline CDR1 is GTSNPN and CDR2 is SVGIG (reference sequence). The CDR3 region has the DNA TGTGCCTGGCGACAGGGTGGATTTGAAAAACTGTTTTTT. Amino acid sequence: CAWRQGGFEKLFF.

The chain employs TRBV9 and TRBJ2-5; possible D gene TRBD1, 5 bases. The length of the CDR3 is 14 residues. Trimming left V 8 bases short and J 2 bases short, with 16 bases between. Germline V gene sequence: CDR1 SGDLS, CDR2 YYNGEE. CDR3 in amino acids: CASNREGAQETQYF. CDR3 coding DNA: TGTGCCAGTAATAGGGAAGGGGCGCAAGAGACCCAGTACTTC.

The rearrangement uses TRBV4-1 and TRBJ2-3; D remains unclear. CDR1 is MGHRA, CDR2 YSYEKL, per germline. V was pared by 1 base and J by 10 bases, with 12 bases between. The CDR3 has 13 amino acids. The DNA of the CDR3 is TGCGCCAGCAGCCAAGGAACTACTTTCGCGCAGTATTTT. It yields the protein CASSQGTTFAQYF.

Here the CDR3 reads CASSLGTVPYNEQFF. As DNA, the CDR3 is TGCGCCAGCAGCCTAGGGACAGTCCCCTACAATGAGCAGTTCTTC. The chain combines TRBV5-1 with TRBJ2-1, with TRBD1 matching over 7 bases. Per the germline V gene, CDR1 is SGHRS and CDR2 is YFSETQ. The length of the CDR3 is 15 residues. V shed 4 bases, J shed 2 bases, and the junction held 6 bases outside the gene matches.

This chain joins TRBV4-1 and TRBJ1-6, with a possible D match to TRBD1 (5 bases). V lost 0 bases to trimming and J lost 10 bases, with 10 bases between them. CDR1 and CDR2 (germline): MGHRA, YSYEKL. CDR3 size: 14 residues. CDR3 amino acids: CASSQDWGDSPLHF. Here the CDR3 DNA reads TGCGCCAGCAGCCAAGATTGGGGGGACTCACCCCTCCACTTT.

The chain has TRBV12-5 and TRBJ2-7; 9 bases align to TRBD2. This CDR3 is built from 16 residues. From germline, CDR1 is LGHNT and CDR2 FRNRAP. The ends lost 4 bases at V and 5 bases at J; junction bases unmatched: 12. This CDR3 reads CASGSPGSGGSHEQYF. CDR3 DNA: TGTGCTAGTGGTTCACCGGGGAGCGGGGGGTCCCACGAGCAGTACTTC.

There are a few counts of this clone. The gene calls are TRBV19 and TRBJ1-1; D not resolved. The CDR3 consists of 14 residues. Germline CDR1 is LNHDA and CDR2 is SQIVND (reference sequence). V was shortened by 5 bases and J by 4 bases, with 14 bases between the two germline ends. CDR3 sequence (DNA): TGTGCCAGTAGTCCCCTAATATCAGGCACTGAAGCTTTCTTT. Its translation: CASSPLISGTEAFF.

V gene TRBV4-1 combines with J gene TRBJ1-6; D is undetermined. V was clipped by 1 base and J by 7 bases, with 11 bases between them. Germline V CDR1 and CDR2: MGHRA, YSYEKL. The CDR3 extends over 15 amino acids. The CDR3 here is CASSQGGLGNSPLHF. CDR3 sequence (DNA): TGCGCCAGCAGCCAAGGAGGACTGGGAAATTCACCCCTCCACTTT.

The V and J genes are TRBV18 and TRBJ1-3; no firm D call. V was trimmed by 6 bases and J by 8 bases, leaving 14 bases between them. In germline, CDR1 is KGHSH, CDR2 LQKENI. The CDR3 spans 13 residues. The CDR3 region has the DNA TGTGCCAGCTCGCCTACCGCCGGGGACACCATATATTTT. Encoded protein: CASSPTAGDTIYF.

Only a few counts were recorded for this clone. The genes are TRBV7-2 and TRBJ1-2; 8 nucleotides agree with TRBD1. Germline V gives CDR1 SGHTA, CDR2 FQGNSA. This CDR3 region has 14 residues. With 0 bases clipped from V and 9 bases from J, the junction kept 6 bases outside the gene matches. The DNA for the CDR3 is TGTGCCAGCAGCTTAGCGTGGACAGGGATCAGCTACACCTTC. This encodes CASSLAWTGISYTF.

The chain uses TRBV4-3 and TRBJ2-7, with a possible D match to TRBD2 (5 bases). CDR3 length: 13 amino acids. Trimming left V 4 bases short and J 2 bases short, with 9 bases between. Germline-derived CDR1 and CDR2 are LGHNA and YSLEER. The CDR3 loop is CASSPAGTYEQYF. The CDR3 DNA reads TGCGCCAGCAGCCCCGCCGGGACCTACGAGCAGTACTTC.

The V call is TRBV29-1, the J call TRBJ1-1, with D perhaps TRBD1 (6 bases). The CDR3 loop spans 14 amino acids. Germline V lookup: CDR1 SQVTM, CDR2 ANQGSEA. V gave up 6 bases and J gave up 0 bases, with 14 bases separating them. CDR3 residues: CSVVAGAVNTEAFF. The CDR3 DNA follows: TGCAGCGTCGTTGCAGGGGCGGTGAACACTGAAGCTTTCTTT.

The chain joins TRBV7-9 to TRBJ2-7; D is possibly TRBD2 (6 bases). Trimming shortened V by 3 bases and J by 2 bases, and 8 bases separated the two germline ends. The CDR3 is made up of 13 amino acids. Germline loops: CDR1 SEHNR, CDR2 FQNEAQ (reference sequence). The CDR3: CASSFLAPYEQYF. DNA for the CDR3: TGTGCCAGCAGCTTTCTAGCGCCCTACGAGCAGTACTTC.

This chain uses TRBV4-1 with TRBJ2-5; perhaps TRBD2 as D (6 bases). Germline loops: CDR1 MGHRA, CDR2 YSYEKL. The CDR3 is 15 residues long. Trimming stripped 0 bases from V and 2 bases from J, with 10 bases between. CDR3 in amino acids: CASSQERGTQETQYF. The CDR3 DNA is TGCGCCAGCAGCCAAGAGCGGGGTACTCAAGAGACCCAGTACTTC.

The chain recombines TRBV19 with TRBJ2-3; no clear D. V was trimmed by 2 bases and J by 5 bases, leaving 11 bases between them. CDR1 and CDR2 from the germline V gene are LNHDA and SQIVND (reference sequence). The CDR3 has 14 amino acids. Here the CDR3 DNA reads TGTGCCAGTAGTATATCTGGCTTTGGAGATACGCAGTATTTT. The encoded protein is CASSISGFGDTQYF. Complete variable domain (other parts from reference TRBV19 and TRBJ2-3): DGGITQSPKYLFRKEGQNVTLSCEQNLNHDAMYWYRQDPGQGLRLIYYSQIVNDFQKGDIAEGYSVSREKKESFPLTVTSAQKNPTAFYLCASSISGFGDTQYFGPGTRLTVL.

This chain joins TRBV2 and TRBJ2-3, with unresolved D. CDR3 length: 14 amino acids. Trimming took 4 bases from V and 7 from J, leaving 15 bases between them. The germline V gene has CDR1 SNHLY and CDR2 FYNNEI. The CDR3 DNA reads as TGTGCCAGCAGTGGAGTACCCTTTATCTATACGCAGTATTTT. Amino acid sequence: CASSGVPFIYTQYF.

The chain links TRBV6-5 to TRBJ2-7; 11 bases align to TRBD2. The CDR3 extends over 15 amino acids. CDR1 is MNHEY, CDR2 SVGAGI, per germline. With 2 bases clipped from V and 2 bases from J, the junction kept 2 bases outside the gene matches. The CDR3 DNA reads as TGTGCCAGCAGTTACGAGACTAGCGGGACCTACGAGCAGTACTTC. Its protein product is CASSYETSGTYEQYF.

The rearrangement joins TRBV9 to TRBJ1-1; 7 nucleotides align to TRBD1. Germline V gene lookup returns CDR1 SGDLS and CDR2 YYNGEE. With V trimmed by 1 base and J by 1 base, 4 bases remained unmatched. The CDR3 has 15 residues. The CDR3 region has the DNA TGTGCCAGCAGCGTAAGAGGGGGCGCGAACACTGAAGCTTTCTTT. This gives the protein CASSVRGGANTEAFF. Filled out from reference TRBV9 and TRBJ1-1, the complete variable domain reads DSGVTQTPKHLITATGQRVTLRCSPRSGDLSVYWYQQSLDQGLQFLIQYYNGEERAKGNILERFSAQQFPDLHSELNLSSLELGDSALYFCASSVRGGANTEAFFGQGTRLTVV.

The chain is built from TRBV6-5 and TRBJ1-1; unclear D gene. V was clipped by 0 bases and J by 7 bases, with 9 bases between them. The CDR3 consists of 13 residues. Germline V gives CDR1 MNHEY, CDR2 SVGAGI. CDR3 in amino acids: CASSYSGGLEAFF. The DNA of the CDR3 is TGTGCCAGCAGTTACTCAGGAGGCCTTGAAGCTTTCTTT.

Only one count was recorded for this clone. V and J are TRBV11-1 and TRBJ2-5; D might be TRBD1 (5 bases). Trimming shortened V by 0 bases and J by 5 bases, and 13 bases separated the two germline ends. The CDR3 totals 15 residues. Germline V gives CDR1 SGHAT, CDR2 FQDESV (reference sequence). The CDR3 here is CASSLAAQGRETQYF. CDR3 sequence (DNA): TGTGCCAGCAGCTTAGCAGCCCAGGGTAGGGAGACCCAGTACTTC. The whole variable domain, remainder taken from reference TRBV11-1 and TRBJ2-5, is EAEVAQSPRYKITEKSQAVAFWCDPISGHATLYWYRQILGQGPELLVQFQDESVVDDSQLPKDRFSAERLKGVDSTLKIQPAELGDSAMYLCASSLAAQGRETQYFGPGTRLLVL.

CDR3 protein: CASSEPQGLNTEAFF. DNA for the CDR3: TGTGCCAGCAGTGAACCACAGGGATTAAACACTGAAGCTTTCTTT. The chain has TRBV6-1 and TRBJ1-1; perhaps TRBD1 as D (6 bases). CDR1 is MNHNS, CDR2 SASEGT, per germline. V was clipped by 2 bases and J by 2 bases, with 12 bases between them. The CDR3 length is 15 residues.

V usage is TRBV12-3 or TRBV12-4 and J usage is TRBJ1-3; TRBD1 is a possible D gene (5 bases). V lost 4 bases, J lost 7 bases, and 8 bases lay in between. The length of the CDR3 is 12 residues. This CDR3 is CASSYGGNTIYF. The CDR3 nucleotides read TGTGCCAGCAGTTACGGGGGGAACACCATATATTTT.

This clone has just one count. The chain carries TRBV5-1 and TRBJ2-3; no firm D call. The ends were cut back, 0 bases at V and 5 bases at J, with 4 bases in the middle. The CDR3 length is 12 residues. CDR1 SGHRS and CDR2 YFSETQ come from the germline V gene. CDR3 sequence reads: CASSLVRDTQYF. In DNA, the CDR3 is TGCGCCAGCAGCTTGGTTAGAGATACGCAGTATTTT.

The gene calls are TRBV5-8 and TRBJ1-1; 7 bases are shared with TRBD1. This CDR3 spans 13 amino acids. Germline CDR1 is SGHTS and CDR2 is YDEGEE. V shed 6 bases, J shed 6 bases, and the junction held 8 bases outside the gene matches. The CDR3 DNA follows: TGTGCCAGCATGCTACAGGGGATATCTGAAGCTTTCTTT. Protein: CASMLQGISEAFF.

The V gene is TRBV30, the J gene TRBJ2-1; 8 bases line up with TRBD2. The CDR3 extends over 15 amino acids. V was clipped by 1 base and J by 4 bases; unmatched bases: 6. CDR1 and CDR2 from the germline V gene are GTSNPN and SVGIG (reference sequence). CDR3 nucleotide sequence: TGTGCCTGGAGTGCGGCTAGCGGGTCGTACAATGAGCAGTTCTTC. Translation gives CAWSAASGSYNEQFF.

The chain combines TRBV18 with TRBJ2-7; 7 bases map to TRBD1. Germline V CDR1 and CDR2: KGHSH, LQKENI. The V gene end was trimmed by 5 bases and the J gene end by 1 base; junction bases not matched to a gene: 5. This CDR3 has 14 residues. Here the CDR3 reads CASSSPGQSYEQYF. DNA for the CDR3: TGTGCCAGCTCATCTCCGGGACAGTCCTACGAGCAGTACTTC.

The V gene is TRBV7-8, the J gene TRBJ2-3; the D is unclear. There are 12 residues in the CDR3. With 4 bases removed from V and 2 bases from J, the gap between germline ends came to 4 bases. Germline V lookup: CDR1 SGHVS, CDR2 FQNEAQ. CDR3 sequence (DNA): TGTGCCAGCAGCTCCAACACAGATACGCAGTATTTT. Its protein product is CASSSNTDTQYF.

This CDR3 reads CASSASGTANEKLFF. The CDR3, as DNA: TGCGCCAGCAGCGCCTCGGGGACAGCTAATGAAAAACTGTTTTTT. V is TRBV5-1 and J is TRBJ1-4, with 7 nucleotides matching TRBD1. The CDR3 extends over 15 amino acids. In germline, CDR1 is SGHRS, CDR2 YFSETQ. J gave up 3 bases and V 4 bases, and 6 bases lay outside the gene matches.

This rearrangement joins TRBV10-2 to TRBJ1-1; TRBD1 is a possible D gene (5 bases). The CDR3 is made up of 13 amino acids. V lost 5 bases and J 8 bases, leaving 15 bases between the germline ends. CDR1 is WSHSY and CDR2 is SAAADI in the germline V gene. The CDR3 nucleotides read TGCGCCAGCAGTCCACAACAGGTAACCGAAGCTTTCTTT. Amino acids: CASSPQQVTEAFF.